The clone carrying this TCR beta chain was detected once. CDR1 SGDLS and CDR2 YYNGEE come from the germline V gene. V was cut by 0 bases and J by 7 bases, with 17 bases left in between. This CDR3 is 15 amino acids long. In the original analysis: It was from reference gene primer amplification that nucleated cell counts were estimated. This table comes from immunoSEQ multiplex PCR, and its TCRdb copy is limited to in-frame clones, with some not included. V, J and clone size are taken as reported in that table, and D and trimming were inferred from the DNA itself. This sample has about 490,000 clones, with over 75% found just once. This record comes from a study of blood T cell repertoires in COVID-19. Study-wide background: Collection of acute and convalescent COVID-19 samples took place in the United States, Italy and Spain. From T cells, B-cell-depleted T cells, or PBMCs came the material, which was cDNA or gDNA.

The receptor was isolated from a human donor in a cohort sampled during active COVID-19. The chain recombines TRBV9 with TRBJ2-7; TRBD2 might be the D (5 bases). The material sequenced was peripheral blood. The CDR3: CASSVDEIREREQYF. CDR3 bases: TGTGCCAGCAGCGTAGATGAAATCCGGGAAAGGGAGCAGTACTTC.